These T cell receptor beta chains were read from a single sample in a study of liver allograft versus peripheral blood T cells. TCRdb independently ran MiXCR on the reads; one entry per CDR3 protein. Here the sample spans 2,000 to 2,500 distinct CDR3 sequences, around 17% being singletons. All receptors derive from a human patient who had a liver transplant. Part of the T cell pool may stem from the graft donor. Each CDR3 is given with its conserved first and last residue. The D gene is left open where the match is weak. Clone size is not always given. Where it is, it says once, few, many or a class for expanded clones.

.	TRBV24-1	TRBJ2-2	medium-sized	17	TGTGCCACCAGTGATCGGCCCGGGACCTACAACACCGGGGAGCTGTTTTTT	CATSDRPGTYNTGELFF
.	TRBV27	TRBJ2-7	many	11	TGTGCCAGCAGTGGCCCCTCTGAGCAGTACTTC	CASSGPSEQYF
TRBD2	TRBV6-2/TRBV6-3	TRBJ2-1	.	18	TGTGCCAGCAGTGCTGATTCTCGGGTCCGGCGGGAGAACAATGAGCAGTTCTTC	CASSADSRVRRENNEQFF
TRBD2	TRBV20-1	TRBJ2-7	few	17	TGCAGTGCTAGAGACTGGGGGACTAGCGGGGGGACCTACGAGCAGTACTTC	CSARDWGTSGGTYEQYF
TRBD2	TRBV11-2	TRBJ2-1	few	18	TGTGCCAGCAGCTTAGATCCCTGGCTAGCGGGAGGGACCAATGAGCAGTTCTTC	CASSLDPWLAGGTNEQFF
TRBD2	TRBV27	TRBJ2-7	few	15	TGTGCCAGCAGTTCCCGACTAGCGGGTTTCTACGAGCAGTACTTC	CASSSRLAGFYEQYF
.	TRBV28	TRBJ2-7	.	14	TGTGCCAGCAGTTTCGGGCAGGGTGGCTACGAGCAGTACTTC	CASSFGQGGYEQYF
.	TRBV6-5	TRBJ2-3	few	13	TGTGCCAGCAGTTCCCACTTCGTAGATACGCAGTATTTT	CASSSHFVDTQYF
.	TRBV20-1	TRBJ2-1	.	13	TGCAGTGCTTCATCTTGGACGGGGAATGAGCAGTTCTTC	CSASSWTGNEQFF
.	TRBV27	TRBJ2-7	.	11	TGTGCCAGCAGTAAAGGGGTTGAGCAGTACTTC	CASSKGVEQYF
.	TRBV6-5	TRBJ2-2	medium-sized	13	TGTGCCAGCAGTACAGGGTACACCGGGGAGCTGTTTTTT	CASSTGYTGELFF
.	TRBV2	TRBJ1-1	.	12	TGTGCCAGCCCTTGGGGGGATACTGAAGCTTTCTTT	CASPWGDTEAFF
.	TRBV25-1	TRBJ1-1	.	15	TGTGCCAGCAGTGAATCCGACCGAGGTGGGACTGAAGCTTTCTTT	CASSESDRGGTEAFF
.	TRBV25-1	TRBJ1-5	.	14	TGTGCCAGCAGTGAATGGGGTGTAAATCAGCCCCAGCATTTT	CASSEWGVNQPQHF